This TCR beta chain was captured in a study of blood T cell repertoires in COVID-19. Libraries were prepared by immunoSEQ multiplex PCR; TCRdb keeps only in-frame clonotypes and omits some of them. The data hold 150,000 to 200,000 clones, with 79% observed a single time. In germline, CDR1 is KGHSH, CDR2 LQKENI. The V gene lost 3 bases and the J gene lost 0 bases, with 6 bases spanning the gap. This CDR3 spans 14 amino acids. This sequence originates from a man between 60 and 70 years old with active or convalescent COVID-19. The genes are TRBV18 and TRBJ1-3; D is unresolved. The sequenced sample was peripheral blood. The CDR3 sequence: CASSPAVSGNTIYF. CDR3 sequence (DNA): TGTGCCAGCTCACCCGCGGTCTCTGGAAACACCATATATTTT.